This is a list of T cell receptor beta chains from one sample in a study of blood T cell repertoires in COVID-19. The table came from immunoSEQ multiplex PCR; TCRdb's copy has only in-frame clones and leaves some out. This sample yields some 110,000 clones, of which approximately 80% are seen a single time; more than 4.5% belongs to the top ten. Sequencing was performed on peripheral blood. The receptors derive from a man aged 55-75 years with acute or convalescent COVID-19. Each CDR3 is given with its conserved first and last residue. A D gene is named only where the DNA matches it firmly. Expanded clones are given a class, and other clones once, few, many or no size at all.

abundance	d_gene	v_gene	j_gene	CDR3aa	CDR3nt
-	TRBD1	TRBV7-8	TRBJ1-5	CASSLARTGGDSNQPQHF	TGTGCCAGCAGCTTAGCTCGGACAGGGGGCGATAGCAATCAGCCCCAGCATTTT
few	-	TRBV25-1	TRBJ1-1	CASSEFGRGNTEAFF	TGTGCCAGCAGTGAATTTGGCAGGGGGAACACTGAAGCTTTCTTT
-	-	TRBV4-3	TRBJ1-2	CASSQVSSLNYGYTF	TGCGCCAGCAGCCAAGTTAGCAGCCTTAACTATGGCTACACCTTC
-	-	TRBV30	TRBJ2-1	CAWSVSWTKFF	TGTGCCTGGAGTGTATCTTGGACAAAGTTCTTC
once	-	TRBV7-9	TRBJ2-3	CASSLDTATDTRYF	TGTGCCAGCAGCTTAGATACCGCTACAGATACGCGGTATTTT
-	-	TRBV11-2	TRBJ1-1	CASSSGVNTEAFF	TGTGCCAGCAGCTCCGGGGTTAACACTGAAGCTTTCTTT
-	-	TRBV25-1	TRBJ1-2	CASSDDRNFGYTF	TGTGCCAGCAGTGATGACAGGAACTTTGGCTACACCTTC
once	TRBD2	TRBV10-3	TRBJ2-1	CAISDKGASGSNEQFF	TGTGCCATCAGTGACAAAGGGGCTAGCGGGAGTAATGAGCAGTTCTTC
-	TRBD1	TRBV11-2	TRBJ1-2	CASSRDRAPYGYTF	TGTGCCAGCAGCCGGGACAGGGCTCCCTATGGCTACACCTTC
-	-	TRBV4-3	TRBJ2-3	CASSQAGRIEDTQYF	TGCGCCAGCAGCCAAGCGGGGAGAATCGAGGATACGCAGTATTTT
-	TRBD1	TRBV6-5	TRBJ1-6	CASSYARQGGSPLHF	TGTGCCAGCAGTTACGCCCGACAGGGAGGTTCACCCCTCCACTTT
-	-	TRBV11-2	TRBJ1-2	CASSLGADGYTF	TGTGCCAGCAGCTTAGGGGCTGATGGCTACACCTTC
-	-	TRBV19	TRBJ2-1	CASSIGLNEQFF	TGTGCCAGTAGTATAGGGCTGAATGAGCAGTTCTTC
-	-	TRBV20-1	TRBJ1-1	CSAKPRKAFF	TGCAGTGCTAAACCGCGCAAAGCTTTCTTT
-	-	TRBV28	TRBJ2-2	CASCFRAAGELFF	TGTGCCAGCTGTTTTAGAGCGGCCGGGGAGCTGTTTTTT
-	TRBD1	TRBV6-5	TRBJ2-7	CASSYSKSRGNYEQYF	TGTGCCAGCAGTTACTCGAAGAGCAGGGGGAACTACGAGCAGTACTTC
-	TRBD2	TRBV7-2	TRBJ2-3	CASRFLAGVGATQYF	TGTGCCAGCAGGTTCCTAGCGGGAGTTGGAGCTACGCAGTATTTT
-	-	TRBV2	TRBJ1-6	CASSDRALPHSPLHF	TGTGCCAGCAGTGACAGGGCCCTCCCTCATTCACCCCTCCACTTT
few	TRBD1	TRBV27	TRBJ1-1	CASRRETGGRTEAFF	TGTGCCAGCAGGAGGGAAACAGGGGGGAGGACTGAAGCTTTCTTT
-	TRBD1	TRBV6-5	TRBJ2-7	CATGQGKPYEQYF	TGTGCCACCGGACAGGGGAAACCCTACGAGCAGTACTTC
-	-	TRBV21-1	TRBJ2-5	CASSKDSQEETQYF	TGTGCCAGCAGCAAGGACAGTCAGGAAGAGACCCAGTACTTC
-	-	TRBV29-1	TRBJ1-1	CTVEYTEAFF	TGCACCGTCGAGTACACTGAAGCTTTCTTT
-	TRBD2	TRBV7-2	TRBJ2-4	CASSPGLAVNIQYF	TGTGCCAGCAGCCCGGGACTAGCGGTAAACATTCAGTACTTC
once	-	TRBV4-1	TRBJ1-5	CASSQDGGRSYSNQPQHF	TGCGCCAGCAGCCAAGATGGGGGCCGTTCATATAGCAATCAGCCCCAGCATTTT
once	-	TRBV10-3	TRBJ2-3	CAISGQGDTQYF	TGTGCCATCAGTGGGCAGGGAGATACGCAGTATTTT
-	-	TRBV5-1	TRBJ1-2	CASSFGQRYGYTF	TGCGCCAGCAGCTTCGGACAGCGCTATGGCTACACCTTC
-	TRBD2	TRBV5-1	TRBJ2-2	CASSRGGGTGELFF	TGCGCCAGCAGCCGGGGCGGGGGCACCGGGGAGCTGTTTTTT
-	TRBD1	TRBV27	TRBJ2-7	CASSLGDSSYEQYF	TGTGCCAGCAGTTTAGGGGACAGCTCCTACGAGCAGTACTTC
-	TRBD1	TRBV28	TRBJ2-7	CASSYLGQVPYEQYF	TGTGCCAGCAGCTATCTTGGACAGGTCCCCTACGAGCAGTACTTC
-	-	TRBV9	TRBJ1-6	CASSVGSHGISPLHF	TGTGCCAGCAGCGTAGGTTCCCACGGGATCTCACCCCTCCACTTT
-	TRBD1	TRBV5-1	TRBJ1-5	CASSAGTGGNQPQHF	TGCGCCAGCAGCGCCGGGACAGGGGGCAATCAGCCCCAGCATTTT
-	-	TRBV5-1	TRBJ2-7	CASSQNYEQYF	TGCGCCAGCAGCCAGAACTACGAGCAGTACTTC
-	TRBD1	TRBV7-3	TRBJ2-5	CASSQTGGGETQYF	TGTGCCAGCAGCCAGACAGGGGGCGGCGAGACCCAGTACTTC
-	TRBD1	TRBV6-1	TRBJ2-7	CASSGPGGPTPYEQYF	TGTGCCAGCAGTGGGCCAGGGGGCCCAACCCCCTACGAGCAGTACTTC
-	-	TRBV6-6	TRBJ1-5	CASRQYSNQPQHF	TGTGCCAGCAGACAATACAGCAATCAGCCCCAGCATTTT
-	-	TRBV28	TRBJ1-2	CASSLAPRRDGYTF	TGTGCCAGCAGTTTAGCCCCCCGCAGGGATGGCTACACCTTC
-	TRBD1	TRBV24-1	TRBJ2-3	CATSGTGPDTQYF	TGTGCCACCAGTGGGACAGGACCAGATACGCAGTATTTT
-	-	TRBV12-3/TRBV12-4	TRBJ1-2	CASSQGISGYTF	TGTGCCAGCAGCCAGGGGATTTCGGGCTACACCTTC
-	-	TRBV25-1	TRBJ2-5	CASSELIGQQYF	TGTGCCAGCAGTGAATTAATAGGACAACAGTACTTC
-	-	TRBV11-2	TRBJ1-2	CASSSRGGRDYGYTF	TGTGCCAGCAGCTCCCGGGGGGGGAGGGACTATGGCTACACCTTC
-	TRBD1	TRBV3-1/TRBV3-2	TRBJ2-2	CASSLQGAGELFF	TGTGCCAGCAGCCTACAGGGGGCCGGGGAGCTGTTTTTT
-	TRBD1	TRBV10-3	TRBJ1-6	CAISVEGARNSPLHF	TGTGCCATCAGTGTGGAGGGGGCGCGTAATTCACCCCTCCACTTT
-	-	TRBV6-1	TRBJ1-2	CASSEVTGLSNYGYTF	TGTGCCAGCAGTGAAGTGACAGGATTATCTAACTATGGCTACACCTTC
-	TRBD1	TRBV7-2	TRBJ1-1	CASSLVSGGGFEAFF	TGTGCCAGCAGCTTAGTATCAGGGGGCGGGTTCGAAGCTTTCTTT
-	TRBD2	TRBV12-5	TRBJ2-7	CASGLRVAGESYEQYF	TGTGCTAGTGGTTTAAGGGTAGCGGGGGAATCCTACGAGCAGTACTTC
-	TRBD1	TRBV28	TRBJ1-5	CASSPYLWTGNQPQHF	TGTGCCAGCAGTCCCTATCTTTGGACAGGGAATCAGCCCCAGCATTTT
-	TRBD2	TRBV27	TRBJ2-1	CASSFGGSSYNEQFF	TGTGCCAGCAGTTTTGGCGGGAGCTCCTACAATGAGCAGTTCTTC